These T cell receptor beta chains were read from a single sample in a study of OX40 agonist ivuxolimab in advanced cancers. Clones were read by immunoSEQ multiplex PCR, and TCRdb kept only the in-frame ones, dropping some. The sample lists under 90,000 clones; 83% were seen once. The specimen was CD4+ or CD8+ T cells sorted from blood, collected in a trial of the OX40 agonist ivuxolimab. The origin of the receptors is an adult with an advanced solid tumor such as melanoma, head and neck, liver or kidney cancer. Each CDR3 is given with its conserved first and last residue. D genes are given only for firm matches. Some rows mark clone size as missing; the rest say once, few, many or name a class of expanded clone.

V gene	D gene	J gene	CDR3 length	clone size	CDR3 DNA	CDR3 protein
TRBV11-2	NA	TRBJ2-7	15	NA	TGTGCCAGCAGCTTAGGCCGGGGCTCAACCTACGAGCAGTACTTC	CASSLGRGSTYEQYF
TRBV9	TRBD2	TRBJ2-1	17	NA	TGTGCCAGCAGCGTCGGTCATACGACTAGCTGGTCGAATGAGCAGTTCTTC	CASSVGHTTSWSNEQFF
TRBV28	TRBD1	TRBJ1-1	16	NA	TGTGCCAGCAGCCCGAGGACAGGGCTGTGGGGCACTGAAGCTTTCTTT	CASSPRTGLWGTEAFF
TRBV6-6	NA	TRBJ2-4	14	NA	TGTGCCAGCAGTTACTCCGAGGGGGGAAACATTCAGTACTTC	CASSYSEGGNIQYF
TRBV5-4	NA	TRBJ1-5	14	NA	TGTGCCAGCAGCTTCGGGGGGGCGAATCAGCCCCAGCATTTT	CASSFGGANQPQHF
TRBV28	TRBD1	TRBJ2-4	15	NA	TGTGCCAGCAGTTCGACAGGGTTCGCCAAAAACATTCAGTACTTC	CASSSTGFAKNIQYF
TRBV21-1	NA	TRBJ1-1	14	NA	TGTGCCAGCAGCAAAGCGGGGTTGGACACTGAAGCTTTCTTT	CASSKAGLDTEAFF
TRBV7-2	NA	TRBJ1-5	13	NA	TGTGCCAGCACCCCCGTGGGCAATCAGCCCCAGCATTTT	CASTPVGNQPQHF
TRBV6-6	TRBD1	TRBJ1-1	15	NA	TGTGCCAGCAGTTTAACCAGGACAGGGAACACTGAAGCTTTCTTT	CASSLTRTGNTEAFF
TRBV19	TRBD1	TRBJ1-1	16	once	TGTGCCAGTAGTCGGAGCGGACAGGGAAGGAACACTGAAGCTTTCTTT	CASSRSGQGRNTEAFF
TRBV28	NA	TRBJ1-6	13	NA	TGTGCCAGCTCCGGGACATATAATTCACCCCTCCACTTT	CASSGTYNSPLHF
TRBV7-9	NA	TRBJ1-1	14	medium-sized	TGTGCCAGCAGCCCGAAGGGGGTGAAGGATGAAGCTTTCTTT	CASSPKGVKDEAFF
TRBV6-6	TRBD1	TRBJ2-2	15	NA	TGTGCCAGCAAGGACAGGGGGCGCAACACCGGGGAGCTGTTTTTT	CASKDRGRNTGELFF
TRBV5-4	NA	TRBJ2-7	12	NA	TGTGCCAGCAGCTTAAACAGCTACGAGCAGTACTTC	CASSLNSYEQYF
TRBV7-2	TRBD2	TRBJ2-3	19	NA	TGTGCCAGCAGCAAGGGACTAGCGGGGGGGCCGAGAGGAACAGATACGCAGTATTTT	CASSKGLAGGPRGTDTQYF
TRBV7-2	NA	TRBJ1-4	13	NA	TGTGCCAGCAGCTTACAGGGTAGGGAAAAACTGTTTTTT	CASSLQGREKLFF
TRBV4-1	TRBD1	TRBJ2-1	16	NA	TGCGCCAGCAGCCAAGATGGTTGGGACAGATACAATGAGCAGTTCTTC	CASSQDGWDRYNEQFF
TRBV6-1	NA	TRBJ1-6	12	NA	TGTGCCAGCAGTGAAAGAGTGGGGCCCCTCCACTTT	CASSERVGPLHF
TRBV6-5	TRBD1	TRBJ1-3	15	NA	TGTGCCAGCAGTTCCAGGGGGGCCCCTGGAAACACCATATATTTT	CASSSRGAPGNTIYF
TRBV28	NA	TRBJ1-3	13	NA	TGTGCCAGCAGTTTACTAGGGGTGAACACCATATATTTT	CASSLLGVNTIYF
TRBV19	NA	TRBJ1-6	13	few	TGTGCCAGCTCCCTCCAGGGGAATTCACCCCTCCACTTT	CASSLQGNSPLHF
TRBV4-2	TRBD2	TRBJ2-5	19	NA	TGTGCCAGCAGCTTCTCCACCGGGACTAGAGACTCGTACCAAGAGACCCAGTACTTC	CASSFSTGTRDSYQETQYF
TRBV7-2	NA	TRBJ2-1	14	NA	TGTGCCAGCAGCGGATCGGGGATAGCCAATGAGCAGTTCTTC	CASSGSGIANEQFF
TRBV2	NA	TRBJ2-7	15	NA	TGTGCCAGCAGTGAAAGGGGCAGGGTCTCCTACGAGCAGTACTTC	CASSERGRVSYEQYF
TRBV6-6	NA	TRBJ2-5	14	few	TGTGCCAGCAGTTACTCGGAGGGGTCCGGGACCCAGTACTTC	CASSYSEGSGTQYF
TRBV11-2	TRBD2	TRBJ2-1	17	NA	TGTGCCAGCAGCCCCTCCCGGGGAGCGGGGGGGCGGCGTGAGCAGTTCTTC	CASSPSRGAGGRREQFF
TRBV6-5	NA	TRBJ1-1	15	once	TGTGCCAGCAGTTACCATGGAGACCCGAACACTGAAGCTTTCTTT	CASSYHGDPNTEAFF